The source of this T cell receptor beta chain is a study of OX40 agonist ivuxolimab in advanced cancers. As for the study in general: Clinicians treated patients with ivuxolimab, an agonistic anti-OX40 (CD134) antibody. The study reported partial responses in three patients: one hepatocellular carcinoma, two cutaneous melanoma.

Profiling relied on immunoSEQ multiplex PCR, and the TCRdb table lists in-frame clones only, not all of them. The sample includes some 100,000 clones, roughly 90% of them seen just once. Excluded were patients having autoimmune disease history or systemic immunosuppression. Germline CDR1 reads SGHVS; CDR2 reads FQNEAQ. This CDR3 contains 14 residues. Trimming took 2 bases from V and 5 from J, leaving 13 bases between them. Points on this clone: Its antigen remains unidentified.

General observations from the study: Blood T cells, both CD4+ and CD8+, expanded clonally by week 6 at 0.1 to 3.0 mg/kg.

The chain employs TRBV7-8 and TRBJ2-7; either TRBD1 or TRBD2 may supply D (6 bases each). Sequenced here: CD4+ or CD8+ T cells sorted from blood, sampled in a trial of the OX40 agonist ivuxolimab. The receptor was isolated from an adult with an advanced solid tumor such as melanoma, head and neck, liver or kidney cancer. The CDR3 sequence is CASSLYNREDEQYF. In DNA, the CDR3 is TGTGCCAGCAGCTTATATAACAGGGAGGACGAGCAGTACTTC.